The 7 T cell receptor beta chains reported below all come from one sample, sequenced in a study of blood T cell repertoires in COVID-19. Generated by immunoSEQ multiplex PCR, the TCRdb table keeps only in-frame clones and is missing some. The sample has 110,000 to 150,000 clones; 80% to 90% are singletons. Sequencing used PBMCs or T cells enriched from blood (not recorded which). The receptors derive from a man in his fifties who had recovered from COVID-19.

The rearrangement joins TRBV7-9 to TRBJ2-3; D possibly corresponds to TRBD1 (6 bases). Germline V gene lookup returns CDR1 SEHNR and CDR2 FQNEAQ (reference sequence). There are 13 residues in the CDR3. Trimming cost V 5 bases and J 6 bases, with 12 bases left between them. CDR3 sequence: CASSTHRDDTQYF. The CDR3 DNA reads TGTGCCAGCAGCACCCACAGGGACGATACGCAGTATTTT.

This sequence joins TRBV4-2 and TRBJ2-2; D might be TRBD1 (6 bases). This CDR3 has 16 amino acids. Per germline, CDR1 LGHNA and CDR2 YNFKEQ. The V and J ends lost 0 bases and 0 bases respectively, with 8 bases between them. CDR3 nucleotides: TGTGCCAGCAGCCAAGATGGGACAACGAACACCGGGGAGCTGTTTTTT. It is translated as CASSQDGTTNTGELFF.

The V call is TRBV28, the J call TRBJ1-1; D remains ambiguous. This CDR3 has 16 amino acids. Deletions cut 3 bases from V and 3 bases from J, with 17 bases between. The germline V gene encodes CDR1 MDHEN and CDR2 SYDVKM. Here the CDR3 DNA reads TGTGCCAGCAGTTTGATGCCGACACTCTTTGACACTGAAGCTTTCTTT. Residues: CASSLMPTLFDTEAFF.

The chain carries TRBV7-2 and TRBJ2-7, with D uncertain. The CDR3 has 14 amino acids. V lost 5 bases and J 4 bases, leaving 15 bases between the germline ends. Germline V gives CDR1 SGHTA, CDR2 FQGNSA. The CDR3 nucleotides are TGTGCCAGCAGCCCCTCTAGATCCTTATACGAGCAGTACTTC. Residues: CASSPSRSLYEQYF.

This clone appeared a few times. CDR3 DNA sequence: TGTGCCAGCAGCACACAGGGTATCGATCAGCCCCAGCATTTT. Protein product: CASSTQGIDQPQHF. This sequence joins TRBV5-4 and TRBJ1-5, with a weak D call TRBD1 (6 bases). Trimming took 4 bases from V and 5 from J, leaving 13 bases between them. The germline V gene encodes CDR1 SGHNT and CDR2 YYREEE (reference sequence). CDR3 length: 14 residues.

The chain employs TRBV3-1 (or the pseudogene TRBV3-2) and TRBJ2-2; 10 bases match TRBD1. The germline gives CDR1 LGHDT, CDR2 YNNKEL (reference sequence). Trimming removed 4 bases from V and 4 bases from J; junction bases left unmatched: 21. CDR3 length equals 21 residues. CDR3 DNA sequence: TGTGCCAGCAGCCCCTGCGTAGGGACAGGGGTGGCTCTAGATGCCACCGGGGAGCTGTTTTTT. Protein: CASSPCVGTGVALDATGELFF.

A single count supports this clone. The chain is built from TRBV13 and TRBJ2-3, with D perhaps matching TRBD1 (7 bases). The CDR3 covers 17 residues. Trimming took off 5 bases at V and 2 bases at J, with 20 bases between the two ends. The germline CDR1 and CDR2 sequences are PRHDT and FYEKMQ (reference sequence). The CDR3 reads CASSPRGDRIFTDTQYF. DNA for the CDR3: TGTGCCAGCAGCCCCCGCGGGGACAGAATATTCACAGATACGCAGTATTTT.